This entry is about one T cell receptor (beta chain). The antigen is undetermined. Thawed PBMCs were FACS-sorted into unstimulated CD4+CD25+CD127- regulatory T cells, CD4+CD25- non-regulatory cells, CD4 and CD8 cells. This entry comes from a study of Tregs in tolerant kidney transplant recipients. Study-wide points: Findings come from small patient numbers and require larger validation. Biological reproducibility was not directly addressed in this study. Tregs expanded with activated donor B cells seemed most donor-specific.

Produced via immunoSEQ multiplex PCR; TCRdb's table is partial and in-frame only. This table has some 240,000 clones, approximately 84% appearing once. The CDR3 loop spans 13 amino acids. The ends were cut back, 3 bases at V and 8 bases at J, with 12 bases in the middle. CDR1 and CDR2 (germline): SGDLS, YYNGEE. The chain combines TRBV9 with TRBJ2-1, with D unclear. Sequencing was done on a sample of CD4+ T cells from blood. This TCR came from a human donor in good health. CDR3 region: CASSAGLFDEQFF. The CDR3 DNA reads TGTGCCAGCAGCGCCGGGCTTTTCGATGAGCAGTTCTTC.